This TCR beta chain stems from a study of T-cell reconstitution after alpha-beta-depleted transplantation in children. Broader study findings: Several patients had high TCRbeta diversity at day 60; it came from surviving recipient T cells and thymic progenitors.

Unique molecular identifiers were incorporated when the TCRbeta library was constructed. TCRdb re-analysed the PCR reads in MiXCR, keeping a single row per CDR3 protein. The table lists approximately 230,000 distinct CDR3 sequences, roughly 25% of them singletons. On this clonotype: Its antigen is not known.

Germline V gene data show CDR1 as LGHDT and CDR2 as YNNKEL (reference sequence). The V end lost 2 bases, the J end lost 3 bases, and 7 bases lay between the germline ends. This CDR3 is built from 13 residues. The sequencing used PBMCs, mostly from graft donor cells, collected 360 days after TCRalphabeta/CD19-depleted stem cell transplant. This clonotype was obtained from a female patient aged 2-9 years who had a stem cell transplant for congenital amegakaryocytic thrombocytopenia, so the T cells may come from the graft donor. This chain connects TRBV3-1 to TRBJ1-2; possibly TRBD1 for D (5 bases). The CDR3 sequence is CASSQQGYYGYTF. In DNA, the CDR3 is TGTGCCAGCAGCCAACAGGGTTACTATGGCTACACCTTC.